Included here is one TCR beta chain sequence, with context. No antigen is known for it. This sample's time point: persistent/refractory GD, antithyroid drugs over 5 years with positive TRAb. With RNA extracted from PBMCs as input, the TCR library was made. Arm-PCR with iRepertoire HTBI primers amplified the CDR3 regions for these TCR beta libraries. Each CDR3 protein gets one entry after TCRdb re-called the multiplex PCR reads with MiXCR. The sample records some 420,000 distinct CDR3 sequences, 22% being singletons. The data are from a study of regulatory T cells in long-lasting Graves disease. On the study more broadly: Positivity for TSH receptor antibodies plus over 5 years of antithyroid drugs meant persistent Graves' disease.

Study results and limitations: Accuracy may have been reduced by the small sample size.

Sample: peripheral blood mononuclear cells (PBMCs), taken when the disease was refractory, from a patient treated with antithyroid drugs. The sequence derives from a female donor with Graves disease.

CDR3 nucleotides: TGTGCCAGTAGTATTTCTGGCGGGAGTGGGTCCGGGGAGCTGTTTTTT. Its translation is CASSISGGSGSGELFF. The rearrangement joins TRBV19 to TRBJ2-2; 7 nucleotides align to TRBD2. Germline V CDR1 and CDR2: LNHDA, SQIVND (reference sequence). J gave up 6 bases and V 3 bases, and 10 bases lay outside the gene matches. The CDR3 spans 16 residues.